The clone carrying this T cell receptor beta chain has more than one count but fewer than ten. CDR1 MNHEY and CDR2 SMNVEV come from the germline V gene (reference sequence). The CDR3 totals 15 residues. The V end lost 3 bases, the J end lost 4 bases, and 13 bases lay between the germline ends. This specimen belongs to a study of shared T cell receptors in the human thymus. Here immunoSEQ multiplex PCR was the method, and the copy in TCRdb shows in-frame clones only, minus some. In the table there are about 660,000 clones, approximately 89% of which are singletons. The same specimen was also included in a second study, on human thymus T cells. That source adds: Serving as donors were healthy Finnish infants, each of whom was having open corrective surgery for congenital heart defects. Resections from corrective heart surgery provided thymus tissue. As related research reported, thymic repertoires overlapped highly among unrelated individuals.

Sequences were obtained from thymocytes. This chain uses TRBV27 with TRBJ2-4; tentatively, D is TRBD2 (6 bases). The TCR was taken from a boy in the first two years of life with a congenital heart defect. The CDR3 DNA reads TGTGCCAGCAGTTTCGCGGGGCCCCGAAAAAACATTCAGTACTTC. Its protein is CASSFAGPRKNIQYF.